The rows below give T cell receptor beta chains drawn from one sample of a study of T-cell memory formation after mild COVID-19. MiXCR, applied by TCRdb to the 5' RACE reads, yields one record per CDR3 protein. Of roughly 49,000 distinct CDR3 sequences in the sample, roughly a quarter were seen once. The material sequenced was PBMCs or a T cell subset sorted from them (not recorded which). These receptors originate from a man between 18 and 35 years old who had mild COVID-19 (a few samples of this study predate the infection). Cell type and time point are not known. CDR3s include the opening cysteine and the closing phenylalanine or tryptophan. Each record gives: J gene, D gene, clone size, V gene, CDR3 protein, CDR3 DNA. A D gene is named only where the DNA matches it firmly. The size field is filled for only some rows; it gives once, few, many or a size class.

TRBJ2-5	TRBD1	few	TRBV4-1	CASSRTDRGQETQYF	TGCGCCAGCAGCCGGACGGACAGGGGCCAAGAGACCCAGTACTTC
TRBJ2-3	NA	few	TRBV6-2/TRBV6-3	CASRGSDTQYF	TGTGCCAGCCGCGGTTCCGATACGCAGTATTTT
TRBJ1-5	TRBD1	NA	TRBV4-1	CASSQVGTGGWQPQHF	TGCGCCAGCAGCCAGGTCGGGACAGGAGGCTGGCAGCCCCAGCATTTT
TRBJ2-3	TRBD1	NA	TRBV6-1	CASSDGPRGTITDTQYF	TGTGCCAGCAGTGATGGCCCCAGGGGGACAATCACAGATACGCAGTATTTT
TRBJ2-2	NA	NA	TRBV12-3/TRBV12-4	CASSFRETGELFF	TGTGCCAGCAGTTTTCGTGAAACCGGGGAGCTGTTTTTT
TRBJ2-5	TRBD2	NA	TRBV3-1	CASSLETSGAEETQYF	TGTGCCAGCAGCCTTGAGACTAGCGGGGCGGAAGAGACCCAGTACTTC
TRBJ1-5	NA	NA	TRBV12-3/TRBV12-4	CASTGGNSNQPQHF	TGTGCCAGCACTGGAGGGAATAGCAATCAGCCCCAGCATTTT
TRBJ2-5	NA	few	TRBV11-2	CASSVWDGPGETQYF	TGTGCCAGCAGCGTCTGGGACGGCCCGGGGGAGACCCAGTACTTC
TRBJ2-3	NA	NA	TRBV3-1	CASSQEILADTQYF	TGTGCCAGCAGCCAAGAAATACTGGCAGATACGCAGTATTTT
TRBJ2-1	NA	NA	TRBV6-1	CARGTLDNEQFF	TGTGCCAGGGGGACTCTCGACAATGAGCAGTTCTTC
TRBJ1-1	NA	NA	TRBV7-2	CASSLGWTTTEAFF	TGTGCCAGCAGCTTAGGGTGGACAACGACTGAAGCTTTCTTT
TRBJ1-1	NA	NA	TRBV4-1	CASSQDRVRKNTEAFF	TGCGCCAGCAGCCAAGATAGGGTCAGGAAGAACACTGAAGCTTTCTTT
TRBJ2-3	TRBD2	few	TRBV10-3	CAISGFGLAGNTDTQYF	TGTGCCATCAGTGGCTTTGGACTAGCGGGGAACACAGATACGCAGTATTTT
TRBJ1-1	NA	few	TRBV6-6	CASRFNVNTEAFF	TGTGCCAGCAGATTTAATGTGAACACTGAAGCTTTCTTT
TRBJ1-3	TRBD1	NA	TRBV20-1	CSARDREYGNTIYF	TGCAGTGCTAGGGACAGGGAGTATGGAAACACCATATATTTT
TRBJ2-1	NA	NA	TRBV7-9	CASSSRGLYNEQFF	TGTGCCAGCAGCTCCCGGGGCCTCTACAATGAGCAGTTCTTC
TRBJ1-1	TRBD1	NA	TRBV5-1	CASSFKPPGQARGEAFF	TGCGCCAGCAGCTTCAAACCCCCGGGACAGGCTCGGGGTGAAGCTTTCTTT
TRBJ2-1	NA	NA	TRBV4-1	CASSQDGPGYAREQFF	TGCGCCAGCAGCCAAGATGGGCCGGGGTACGCGAGGGAGCAGTTCTTC
TRBJ2-1	NA	many	TRBV27	CASYGLHSYNEQFF	TGTGCCAGTTACGGACTCCACTCCTACAATGAGCAGTTCTTC